Given below is one TCR beta chain in context. Libraries were prepared by immunoSEQ multiplex PCR; TCRdb keeps only in-frame clonotypes and omits some of them. The sample contains about 660,000 clones, roughly 90% of which appear only once. The data were taken from a study of shared T cell receptors in the human thymus. Germline V CDR1 and CDR2: LGHNA, YSLEER. The V and J ends lost 1 base and 5 bases respectively, with 19 bases between them. The CDR3 covers 17 residues. This sample was also put to use in a study of human thymus T cells. This second study notes: Healthy Finnish infants undergoing corrective surgery for congenital heart defects provided the donor material. Corrective cardiac operations yielded the resected thymus tissue.

The genes are TRBV4-3 and TRBJ2-3; the D gene is possibly TRBD1 (7 bases). Sequences were obtained from thymocytes. This receptor was obtained from a boy younger than two with a congenital heart defect. CDR3 nucleotide sequence: TGCGCCAGCAGCCAAGGAGGGGGCACGGGAGTGGGAGATACGCAGTATTTT. This gives the protein CASSQGGGTGVGDTQYF.